This T cell receptor (beta chain) was identified during a study of beta chain features in type 1 diabetes. Since all of the isolated RNA was reverse transcribed, expressed TCRB transcripts were what got sequenced. The assay was immunoSEQ multiplex PCR, and TCRdb's table has in-frame clones only and misses some. The data hold around 340,000 clones, with around a fifth observed a single time. Trimming cost V 3 bases and J 12 bases, with 12 bases left between them. Per the germline V gene, CDR1 is SNHLY and CDR2 is FYNNEI. CDR3 length: 13 amino acids. This clone was picked up a small number of times. The V gene is TRBV2, the J gene TRBJ2-6, with a weak D call TRBD1 (6 bases). The receptor comes from a woman aged 18-35 years in good health. The sequenced sample was naive CD4+ T cells from blood. DNA of the CDR3: TGTGCCAGCAGTGACAGGGGAACCTCCGTCCTGACTTTC. Translation: CASSDRGTSVLTF. Together with reference TRBV2 and TRBJ2-6, the CDR3 gives the full variable domain: EPEVTQTPSHQVTQMGQEVILRCVPISNHLYFYWYRQILGQKVEFLVSFYNNEISEKSEIFDDQFSVERPDGSNFTLKIRSTKLEDSAMYFCASSDRGTSVLTFGAGSRLTVL.